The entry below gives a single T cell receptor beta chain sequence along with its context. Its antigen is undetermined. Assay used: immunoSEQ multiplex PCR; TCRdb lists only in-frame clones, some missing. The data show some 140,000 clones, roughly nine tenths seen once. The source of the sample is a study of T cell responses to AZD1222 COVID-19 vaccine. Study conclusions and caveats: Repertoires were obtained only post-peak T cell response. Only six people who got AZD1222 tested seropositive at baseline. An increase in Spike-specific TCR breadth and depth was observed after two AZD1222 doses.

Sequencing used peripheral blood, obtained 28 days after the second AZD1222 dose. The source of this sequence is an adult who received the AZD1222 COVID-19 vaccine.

The CDR3 loop is CASSLSTDRGTEAFF. The CDR3 DNA follows: TGCGCCAGCAGCTTGAGTACGGACAGGGGTACTGAAGCTTTCTTT. The V gene is TRBV5-1, the J gene TRBJ1-1; 9 bases are shared with TRBD1. CDR3 length equals 15 residues. Germline CDR1 is SGHRS and CDR2 is YFSETQ. The V and J ends lost 1 base and 5 bases, in that order; junction bases with no gene match: 6.